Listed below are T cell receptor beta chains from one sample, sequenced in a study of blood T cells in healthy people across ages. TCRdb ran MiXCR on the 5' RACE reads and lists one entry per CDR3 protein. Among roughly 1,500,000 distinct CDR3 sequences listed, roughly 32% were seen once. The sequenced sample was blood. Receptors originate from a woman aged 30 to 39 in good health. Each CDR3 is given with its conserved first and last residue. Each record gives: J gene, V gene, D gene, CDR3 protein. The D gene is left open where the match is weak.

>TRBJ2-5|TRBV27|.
CASSRYDSDKKETQYF
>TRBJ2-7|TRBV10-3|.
CAISEGRALTQQYF
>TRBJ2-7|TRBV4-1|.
CASSHPGGGAYEQYF
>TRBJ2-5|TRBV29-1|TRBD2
CSVPTSGRAGETQYF
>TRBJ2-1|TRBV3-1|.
CASSQVEGLGNEQFF
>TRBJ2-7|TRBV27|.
CASSSLRKSYEQYF
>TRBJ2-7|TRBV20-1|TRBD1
CSARDRTGSSYEQYF
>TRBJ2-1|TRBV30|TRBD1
CAWSGDSAEQFF
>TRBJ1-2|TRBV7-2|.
CASSLLPGDVYGYTF
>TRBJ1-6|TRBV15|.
CATSRDRLNSPLHF
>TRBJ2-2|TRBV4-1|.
CASSRVRGGPNTVTGELFF
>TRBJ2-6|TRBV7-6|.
CASSKGGDGNVLTF
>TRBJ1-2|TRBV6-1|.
CASSEGSAAYYGYTF
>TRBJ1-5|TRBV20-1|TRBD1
CSAPGQGARINQPQHF
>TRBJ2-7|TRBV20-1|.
CSARDSRGGPYEQYF
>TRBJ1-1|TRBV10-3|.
CAISDGGGNTEAFF
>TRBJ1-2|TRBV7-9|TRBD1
CASSQSRGSIYGYTF
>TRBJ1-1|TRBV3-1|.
CASSQGYAEAFF
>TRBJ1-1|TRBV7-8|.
CASSVSLGGDTEAFF
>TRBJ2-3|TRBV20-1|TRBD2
CSARDGRAGGTTDTQYF
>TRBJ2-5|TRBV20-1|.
CSAKLGKETQYF
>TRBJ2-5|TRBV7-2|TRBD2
CASRVGGESETQYF
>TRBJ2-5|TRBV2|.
CASSLGRKSSETQYF
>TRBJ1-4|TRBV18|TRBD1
CASSPDRSNEKLFF
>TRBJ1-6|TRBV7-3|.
CASSFSRDGNSPLHF
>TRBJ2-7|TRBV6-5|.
CATRHDLTYEQYF